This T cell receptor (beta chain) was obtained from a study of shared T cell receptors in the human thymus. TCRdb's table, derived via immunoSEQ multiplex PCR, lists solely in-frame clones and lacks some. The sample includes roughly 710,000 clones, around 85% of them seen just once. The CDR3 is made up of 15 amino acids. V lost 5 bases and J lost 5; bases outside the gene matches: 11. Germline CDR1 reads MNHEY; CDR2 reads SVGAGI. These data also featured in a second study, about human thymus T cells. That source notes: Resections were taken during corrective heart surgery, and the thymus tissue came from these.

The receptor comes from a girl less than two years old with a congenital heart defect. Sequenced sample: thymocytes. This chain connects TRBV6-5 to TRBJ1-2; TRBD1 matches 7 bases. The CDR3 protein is CASSQPQGGGYGYTF. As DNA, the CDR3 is TGTGCCAGCAGTCAGCCCCAGGGGGGAGGATATGGCTACACCTTC.